This T cell receptor beta chain was captured in a study of blood T cells in healthy people across ages. Primers used in a second PCR of roughly 6 to 11 cycles were a sample-barcoded 5' primer and a J-beta primer mix. TCRdb ran MiXCR on the 5' RACE reads and lists one entry per CDR3 protein. The data contain about 640,000 distinct CDR3 sequences, approximately 50% of them singletons. The material sequenced was blood. The TCR comes from a man between 60 and 75 years old in good health.

The CDR3 is CSVQGGRWHEQYF. The CDR3 nucleotides are TGCAGCGTTCAAGGGGGGCGTTGGCACGAGCAGTACTTC. This chain connects TRBV29-1 to TRBJ2-5, with D possibly being TRBD1 or TRBD2 (6 bases each). The J call is in doubt because the DNA end fits TRBJ2-7 better. The length of the CDR3 is 13 residues. Germline CDR1 reads SQVTM; CDR2 reads ANQGSEA.